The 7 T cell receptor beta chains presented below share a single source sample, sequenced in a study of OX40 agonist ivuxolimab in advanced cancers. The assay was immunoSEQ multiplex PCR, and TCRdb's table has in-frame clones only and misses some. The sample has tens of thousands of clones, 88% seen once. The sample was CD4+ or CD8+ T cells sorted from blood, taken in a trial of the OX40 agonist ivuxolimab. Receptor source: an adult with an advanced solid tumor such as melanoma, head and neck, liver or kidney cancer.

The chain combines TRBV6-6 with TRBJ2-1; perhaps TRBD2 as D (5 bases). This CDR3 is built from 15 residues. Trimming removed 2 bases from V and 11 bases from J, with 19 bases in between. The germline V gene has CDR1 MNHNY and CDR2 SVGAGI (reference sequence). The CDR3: CASSYPAELLTKQFF. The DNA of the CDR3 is TGTGCCAGCAGTTACCCAGCGGAACTGTTAACTAAGCAGTTCTTC.

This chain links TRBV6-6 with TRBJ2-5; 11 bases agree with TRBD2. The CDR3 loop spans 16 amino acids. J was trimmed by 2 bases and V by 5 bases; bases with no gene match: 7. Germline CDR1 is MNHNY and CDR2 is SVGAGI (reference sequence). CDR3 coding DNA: TGTGCCAGCAGTCTCCGGACTAGCGGGTCTCAAGAGACCCAGTACTTC. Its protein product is CASSLRTSGSQETQYF.

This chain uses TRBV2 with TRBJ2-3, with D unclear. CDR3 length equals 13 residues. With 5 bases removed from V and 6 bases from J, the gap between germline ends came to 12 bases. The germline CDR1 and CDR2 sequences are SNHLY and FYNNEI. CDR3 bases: TGTGCCAGCAGTTTTCTAGGAGCGGATACGCAGTATTTT. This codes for CASSFLGADTQYF.

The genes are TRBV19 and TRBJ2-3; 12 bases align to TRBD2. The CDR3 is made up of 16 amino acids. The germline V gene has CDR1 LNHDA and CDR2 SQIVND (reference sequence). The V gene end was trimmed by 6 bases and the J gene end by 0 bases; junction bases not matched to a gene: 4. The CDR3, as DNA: TGTGCCAGTAGACTAGCGGGAGGCGCAAGCACAGATACGCAGTATTTT. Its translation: CASRLAGGASTDTQYF.

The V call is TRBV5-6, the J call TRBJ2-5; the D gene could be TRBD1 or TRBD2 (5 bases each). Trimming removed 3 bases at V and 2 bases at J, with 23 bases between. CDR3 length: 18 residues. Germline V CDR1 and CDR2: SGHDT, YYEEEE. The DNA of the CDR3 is TGTGCCAGCAGCTCCCCTGCAGGGAGCGCGAGAACACAAGAGACCCAGTACTTC. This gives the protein CASSSPAGSARTQETQYF.

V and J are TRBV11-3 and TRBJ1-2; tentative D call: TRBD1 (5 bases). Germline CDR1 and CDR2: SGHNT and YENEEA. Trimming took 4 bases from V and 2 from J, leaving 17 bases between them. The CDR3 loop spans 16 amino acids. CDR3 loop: CASSSSRDGKNYGYTF. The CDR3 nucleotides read TGTGCCAGCAGCTCGTCCCGGGACGGAAAAAACTATGGCTACACCTTC.

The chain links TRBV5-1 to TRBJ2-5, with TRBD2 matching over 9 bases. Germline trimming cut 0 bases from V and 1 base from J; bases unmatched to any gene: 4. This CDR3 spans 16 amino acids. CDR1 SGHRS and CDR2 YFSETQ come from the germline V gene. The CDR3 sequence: CASSLAAGGSQETQYF. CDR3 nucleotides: TGCGCCAGCAGCTTGGCAGCGGGAGGATCCCAAGAGACCCAGTACTTC.